Below, 10 T cell receptor beta chains from the same sample are listed, as sequenced in a study of CD4 and CD8 cells across lung adenocarcinoma regions. TCRdb processed the PCR reads anew with MiXCR; each CDR3 protein has one entry. The sample lists about 20,000 distinct CDR3 sequences, around 50% seen once, with about 22% in the top ten. The sample taken for sequencing was CD8+ T cells from the center of a lung tumor. The receptors shown here come from a female donor with lung adenocarcinoma. The CD4 and CD8 labels of this study may be unreliable.

This clonotype has a count of ten or more. This chain links TRBV11-2 with TRBJ2-1; D unresolved. V lost 0 bases and J 9 bases, leaving 6 bases between the germline ends. Per germline, CDR1 SGHAT and CDR2 FQNNGV. The CDR3 is 12 residues long. CDR3 protein: CASSLDLGEQFF. The CDR3 DNA reads TGTGCCAGCAGCTTAGATCTAGGTGAGCAGTTCTTC.

This clonotype was picked up many times. This chain uses TRBV6-1 with TRBJ2-2; D is unclear. CDR3 length: 14 amino acids. Germline CDR1 and CDR2: MNHNS and SASEGT. The V end was cut by 3 bases, the J end by 6 bases, with 11 bases between. CDR3 in DNA: TGTGCCAGCAGTGACCCCACGGGCCCCGGGGAGCTGTTTTTT. Amino acid sequence: CASSDPTGPGELFF.

On this clonotype itself: Mismatch with germline at one junction end may stem from a read error. The gene calls are TRBV27 and TRBJ2-3, with D perhaps TRBD2 (6 bases). CDR1 is MNHEY, CDR2 SMNVEV, per germline (reference sequence). The CDR3 loop spans 17 amino acids. The CDR3 DNA reads TGTGCCAGCAGTGCGGGAATCCGGGGCGGTGGTGCAGATACCCAGTATTTT. Protein sequence: CASSAGIRGGGADTQYF.

At least ten counts were recorded for this clonotype. The gene calls are TRBV5-1 and TRBJ2-3; 8 bases agree with TRBD1. CDR3 size: 14 residues. Germline CDR1 is SGHRS and CDR2 is YFSETQ. V dropped 5 bases and J dropped 4; count of bases not matched to a gene: 6. The CDR3 DNA reads as TGCGCCAGCAGGTCTGAACAGGGGGCAGATACGCAGTATTTT. Residues: CASRSEQGADTQYF.

This clonotype was counted once. The V call is TRBV5-4, the J call TRBJ2-3; D is undetermined. Germline V gives CDR1 SGHNT, CDR2 YYREEE (reference sequence). The CDR3 contains 13 residues. V was shortened by 2 bases and J by 4 bases, with 8 bases between the two germline ends. The CDR3 DNA sequence: TGTGCCAGCAGCTTACCATCTTCAGATACGCAGTATTTT. It yields the protein CASSLPSSDTQYF.

This clonotype is medium-sized in the sample. The chain links TRBV10-1 to TRBJ2-1, with no clear D. The length of the CDR3 is 15 residues. The ends were cut back, 7 bases at V and 1 base at J, with 14 bases in the middle. The germline gives CDR1 WNHNN, CDR2 SYGVQD (reference sequence). The CDR3 protein is CASTGLQISYNEQFF. The CDR3 bases are TGCGCCAGCACGGGCCTACAGATTTCCTACAATGAGCAGTTCTTC.

The chain links TRBV6-1 to TRBJ2-3; TRBD2 aligns across 11 bases. The CDR3 contains 15 residues. Germline V gene data show CDR1 as MNHNS and CDR2 as SASEGT. After removal of 6 bases from V and 6 bases from J, the junction contained 8 bases not matched to a gene. The chain's CDR3 is CASSLEASGGDTQYF. DNA for the CDR3: TGTGCCAGCAGCTTGGAGGCTAGCGGGGGGGATACGCAGTATTTT.

This chain joins TRBV19 and TRBJ2-1; 15 nucleotides match TRBD2. CDR3 length equals 15 residues. With V trimmed by 5 bases and J by 6 bases, 2 bases remained unmatched. Germline assignment: CDR1 LNHDA and CDR2 SQIVND (reference sequence). DNA for the CDR3: TGTGCCAGTAGTCGGACTAGCGGGAGGGGCAATGAGCAGTTCTTC. Residues: CASSRTSGRGNEQFF.

This clonotype was detected ten times or more. This sequence joins TRBV9 and TRBJ2-1, with D maybe TRBD2 (5 bases). Looked up from germline, CDR1 is SGDLS and CDR2 is YYNGEE. There are 16 residues in the CDR3. V gave up 3 bases and J gave up 8 bases, with 21 bases separating them. CDR3 region: CASSDQLTLEMDEQFF. DNA of the CDR3: TGTGCCAGCAGCGATCAATTGACACTAGAGATGGATGAGCAGTTCTTC.

This clonotype was seen ten or more times. This sequence joins TRBV25-1 and TRBJ2-7; 7 nucleotides agree with TRBD1. CDR1 and CDR2 (germline): MGHDK, SYGVNS. The CDR3 has 11 amino acids. V lost 6 bases and J lost 4; bases outside the gene matches: 0. Here the CDR3 DNA reads TGTGCCAGCAGACAGGGGTACGAGCAGTACTTC. It encodes CASRQGYEQYF.